The entry below gives a single T cell receptor (beta chain) sequence along with its context. Its target is not known. This specimen belongs to a study of T cells in localized non-small cell lung cancer. Study-wide points: Maximal T cell clonality occurred in uninvolved adjacent lung, with tumor ranking below it. Median detection of top 100 tumor clones in adjacent lung was roughly 61 clones.

This table comes from immunoSEQ multiplex PCR, and its TCRdb copy is limited to in-frame clones, with some not included. The data contain 32,000 or so clones, roughly 90% of them singletons. Sequencing was performed on peripheral blood, taken before any cancer treatment. The sequence came from a man aged 35 to 70 with stage I lung adenocarcinoma.

DNA for the CDR3: TGTGCCACCAGCAGACCTGGACAGCCGACTGAGCAGTTCTTC. Its protein is CATSRPGQPTEQFF. V is TRBV15 and J is TRBJ2-1, with a tentative D call TRBD1 (6 bases). Germline assignment: CDR1 LNHNV and CDR2 YYDKDF (reference sequence). This CDR3 contains 14 residues. The V end was cut by 2 bases, the J end by 9 bases, with 14 bases between. Supplemented by reference TRBV15 and TRBJ2-1, the full variable domain reads DAMVIQNPRYQVTQFGKPVTLSCSQTLNHNVMYWYQQKSSQAPKLLFHYYDKDFNNEADTPDNFQSRRPNTSFCFLDIRSPGLGDTAMYLCATSRPGQPTEQFFGPGTRLTVL.